The sequence of this T cell receptor (beta chain) was determined in a study of T cells in localized non-small cell lung cancer. Study-level points and caveats: Highest T cell clonality was seen in uninvolved adjacent lung, surpassing that measured in tumor.

For this clone: Its target is unknown.

The CDR3 spans 14 residues. Germline V gene lookup returns CDR1 WSHSY and CDR2 SAAADI. Trimming at V came to 7 bases and at J to 5 bases, leaving 9 bases not matched to a gene. Using immunoSEQ multiplex PCR, the repertoire was profiled, and TCRdb retains in-frame clones only, with some absent. The sample includes about 1,600 clones, roughly 27% of them seen just once. This chain links TRBV10-2 with TRBJ1-2; TRBD1 matches 8 bases. The sequence was collected from a male donor at least 60 years old with stage II lung adenocarcinoma. The specimen comprised normal lung tissue next to the tumor, sampled before any cancer treatment. DNA of the CDR3: TGCGCCAGCAACGACAGGGGTATATATTATGGCTACACCTTC. It codes for CASNDRGIYYGYTF.